The 22 T cell receptor beta chains below come from one sample, sequenced in a study of PD-L1 blockade in urothelial cancer. The time point: pretreatment peripheral blood. Produced via immunoSEQ multiplex PCR; TCRdb's table is partial and in-frame only. The sample consists of 30,000 to 35,000 clones, over 75% of them appearing once. The sample was PBMCs, taken around atezolizumab (anti-PD-L1) treatment. These receptors all stem from a man aged 55 to 70 with urothelial cancer.

The chain has TRBV10-3 and TRBJ1-1; D is ambiguous. The CDR3 length is 15 residues. Trimming removed 3 bases from V and 1 base from J, with 12 bases in between. Per the germline V gene, CDR1 is ENHRY and CDR2 is SYGVKD. Here the CDR3 DNA reads TGTGCCATCAGTGACTACAGCCGGTCGAACACTGAAGCTTTCTTT. Translated, it gives CAISDYSRSNTEAFF.

This clone is medium-sized in the sample. The chain links TRBV5-4 to TRBJ2-7; 7 bases align to TRBD2. Germline values: CDR1 SGHNT, CDR2 YYREEE (reference sequence). V lost 4 bases to trimming and J lost 6 bases; unmatched junction nucleotides: 13. This CDR3 contains 15 residues. The CDR3 DNA is TGTGCCAGCAGCAACCCAGCGGGAATCGTCTCCGAGCAGTACTTC. Translated, it gives CASSNPAGIVSEQYF.

The chain recombines TRBV4-1 with TRBJ1-1; 8 bases match TRBD1. V lost 0 bases to trimming and J lost 5 bases; unmatched junction nucleotides: 8. Germline values: CDR1 MGHRA, CDR2 YSYEKL. There are 16 residues in the CDR3. CDR3 in DNA: TGCGCCAGCAGCCAAGAAAGGTCAGGGGGCCGGACTGAAGCTTTCTTT. It is translated as CASSQERSGGRTEAFF.

V gene TRBV2 combines with J gene TRBJ2-2, with D unresolved. Germline values: CDR1 SNHLY, CDR2 FYNNEI. The V and J ends lost 6 bases and 3 bases respectively, with 14 bases between them. The CDR3 runs to 15 residues. The CDR3 sequence is CASSGQLADTGELFF. The DNA of the CDR3 is TGTGCCAGCAGCGGTCAGTTGGCGGACACCGGGGAGCTGTTTTTT. The full variable domain, with the rest looked up from reference TRBV2 and TRBJ2-2, is EPEVTQTPSHQVTQMGQEVILRCVPISNHLYFYWYRQILGQKVEFLVSFYNNEISEKSEIFDDQFSVERPDGSNFTLKIRSTKLEDSAMYFCASSGQLADTGELFFGEGSRLTVL.

J is TRBJ2-1 and V is TRBV28; D gene uncertain. The CDR3 length is 15 residues. Trimming removed 3 bases at V and 8 bases at J, with 17 bases between. Germline V gives CDR1 MDHEN, CDR2 SYDVKM. This CDR3 reads CASSLSSLVGDEQFF. DNA for the CDR3: TGTGCCAGCAGTTTGTCCTCGCTGGTGGGCGATGAGCAGTTCTTC.

The V call is TRBV10-1, the J call TRBJ2-7, with 12 bases lining up with TRBD2. Trimming at V came to 2 bases and at J to 1 base, leaving 6 bases not matched to a gene. CDR3 size: 17 residues. Germline V gives CDR1 WNHNN, CDR2 SYGVQD (reference sequence). The DNA for the CDR3 is TGCGCCAGCAGTGAGGTGGGACTAGCGGGTTCTTCCTACGAGCAGTACTTC. It translates to CASSEVGLAGSSYEQYF.

The V call is TRBV4-1, the J call TRBJ2-7; 12 nucleotides line up with TRBD2. The ends lost 2 bases at V and 0 bases at J; junction bases unmatched: 2. CDR1 MGHRA and CDR2 YSYEKL come from the germline V gene. This CDR3 has 16 amino acids. CDR3: CASSQPGLAGSYEQYF. Written as DNA, the CDR3 is TGCGCCAGCAGCCAACCGGGACTAGCGGGCTCCTACGAGCAGTACTTC.

The chain is built from TRBV30 and TRBJ2-3, with 9 bases identical to TRBD2. Per germline, CDR1 GTSNPN and CDR2 SVGIG (reference sequence). The CDR3 runs 16 residues. V shed 1 base, J shed 0 bases, and the junction held 5 bases outside the gene matches. CDR3 DNA: TGTGCCTGGAGTGCCAGACTAGCGGTTAGCACAGATACGCAGTATTTT. Its translation: CAWSARLAVSTDTQYF. Filled out from reference TRBV30 and TRBJ2-3, the complete variable domain reads SQTIHQWPATLVQPVGSPLSLECTVEGTSNPNLYWYRQAAGRGLQLLFYSVGIGQISSEVPQNLSASRPQDRQFILSSKKLLLSDSGFYLCAWSARLAVSTDTQYFGPGTRLTVL.

V usage is TRBV9 and J usage is TRBJ2-3; 16 nucleotides match TRBD2. CDR3 length: 17 amino acids. J gave up 3 bases and V 4 bases, and 5 bases lay outside the gene matches. From germline, CDR1 is SGDLS and CDR2 YYNGEE. In DNA form, the CDR3 reads TGTGCCAGCAGCCCGGGACTAGCGGGAGGGATGACAGATACGCAGTATTTT. It is translated as CASSPGLAGGMTDTQYF.

The J gene is TRBJ2-3, the V gene TRBV13, with TRBD2 matching over 8 bases. Germline V gene data show CDR1 as PRHDT and CDR2 as FYEKMQ (reference sequence). J gave up 6 bases and V 5 bases, and 7 bases lay outside the gene matches. The CDR3 is 14 residues long. The CDR3 loop reads CASSPRGGSDTQYF. In DNA, the CDR3 is TGTGCCAGCAGCCCCCGGGGGGGTTCCGATACGCAGTATTTT.

The CDR3 DNA sequence: TGTGCCTGGAGCCCGGGGGGGACAGGGGGCAACGAGCAGTACTTC. Translation gives CAWSPGGTGGNEQYF. The chain carries TRBV30 and TRBJ2-7; 12 bases are shared with TRBD1. Germline V gene lookup returns CDR1 GTSNPN and CDR2 SVGIG (reference sequence). V dropped 3 bases and J dropped 5; count of bases not matched to a gene: 8. This CDR3 has 15 residues.

V usage is TRBV19 and J usage is TRBJ1-1; 7 bases are a match to TRBD1. Germline CDR1 and CDR2: LNHDA and SQIVND (reference sequence). The CDR3 runs to 14 residues. J gave up 0 bases and V 5 bases, and 3 bases lay outside the gene matches. In DNA, the CDR3 is TGTGCCAGTAGTCCTGGGACAGTGAACACTGAAGCTTTCTTT. Its translation is CASSPGTVNTEAFF.

In DNA form, the CDR3 reads TGTGCCAGCAGTTACTCCCTTAGCGGGAGTAGGGAGACCCAGTACTTC. Protein sequence: CASSYSLSGSRETQYF. The V call is TRBV6-5, the J call TRBJ2-5, with 9 nucleotides matching TRBD2. The V and J ends lost 0 bases and 5 bases, in that order; junction bases with no gene match: 7. The CDR3 is 16 amino acids. The germline gives CDR1 MNHEY, CDR2 SVGAGI.

This clone has a single count. This chain joins TRBV19 and TRBJ2-7; 8 nucleotides match TRBD2. Trimming at V came to 4 bases and at J to 6 bases, leaving 8 bases not matched to a gene. Germline CDR1 reads LNHDA; CDR2 reads SQIVND (reference sequence). The CDR3 is 14 residues long. Written as DNA, the CDR3 is TGTGCCAGTAGTAGAAGCGGGAGAGCGGTCGAGCAGTACTTC. The encoded protein is CASSRSGRAVEQYF.

V and J are TRBV9 and TRBJ2-7; no definite D call. Germline-derived CDR1 and CDR2 are SGDLS and YYNGEE. The CDR3 loop spans 14 amino acids. With 4 bases removed from V and 7 bases from J, the gap between germline ends came to 18 bases. CDR3 DNA: TGTGCCAGCAGCCCAAGACACCAGAGCTGGGAGCAGTACTTC. Its translation is CASSPRHQSWEQYF.

This sequence joins TRBV5-1 and TRBJ2-2; 9 bases align to TRBD2. The CDR3 loop spans 16 amino acids. V trimming: 2 bases; J trimming: 2 bases; junction bases outside the gene matches: 4. Germline CDR1 SGHRS, CDR2 YFSETQ. CDR3 DNA sequence: TGCGCCAGCAGCTTTTCTAGCGGGACTAACACCGGGGAGCTGTTTTTT. Amino acid sequence: CASSFSSGTNTGELFF.

This chain uses TRBV28 with TRBJ2-1; weak D call: TRBD2 (5 bases). Trimming took 3 bases from V and 6 from J, leaving 12 bases between them. The germline V gene encodes CDR1 MDHEN and CDR2 SYDVKM. The CDR3 sequence is 14 residues long. CDR3 residues: CASSLSRGGNEQFF. The DNA of the CDR3 is TGTGCCAGCAGTTTGTCTCGCGGAGGCAATGAGCAGTTCTTC. Complete variable domain (other parts from reference TRBV28 and TRBJ2-1): DVKVTQSSRYLVKRTGEKVFLECVQDMDHENMFWYRQDPGLGLRLIYFSYDVKMKEKGDIPEGYSVSREKKERFSLILESASTNQTSMYLCASSLSRGGNEQFFGPGTRLTVL.

V is TRBV1 and J is TRBJ2-7; TRBD1, the table's D call, lacks a check against the DNA. TRBV1 is classified as a pseudogene. CDR3 length equals 14 residues. The CDR3 sequence is CTSSRSPGAYEQYF. The CDR3 DNA follows: TGCACCAGCAGCCGAAGCCCAGGGGCCTACGAGCAGTACTTC.

CDR3 sequence (DNA): TGTGCCAGCAGAATGGGCCTAGCGGAGCTCAAAAACATTCAGTACTTC. It encodes CASRMGLAELKNIQYF. V gene TRBV7-2 combines with J gene TRBJ2-4; 7 nucleotides align to TRBD2. The CDR3 sequence is 16 residues long. CDR1 is SGHTA, CDR2 FQGNSA, per germline. The ends lost 6 bases at V and 3 bases at J; junction bases unmatched: 11.

This chain connects TRBV7-8 to TRBJ1-1, with 9 bases matching TRBD1. The CDR3 loop spans 14 amino acids. The trim removed 4 bases at V and 7 bases at J, leaving 7 bases unmatched. From germline, CDR1 is SGHVS and CDR2 FQNEAQ. CDR3 nucleotides: TGTGCCAGCAGCTCCTGGGGACAGGGAGGTGAAGCTTTCTTT. Encoded protein: CASSSWGQGGEAFF.

The rearrangement joins TRBV2 to TRBJ1-1; tentatively, D is TRBD1 (5 bases). Looked up from germline, CDR1 is SNHLY and CDR2 is FYNNEI. This CDR3 contains 13 residues. The V and J ends lost 7 bases and 0 bases respectively, with 9 bases between them. For the CDR3, the DNA is TGTGCCAGCATAAGACAGATGAACACTGAAGCTTTCTTT. It codes for CASIRQMNTEAFF.

The chain recombines TRBV7-9 with TRBJ1-4, with TRBD1 matching 10 bases. The CDR3 runs to 15 residues. V gave up 4 bases and J gave up 8 bases; unmatched junction bases: 7. From germline, CDR1 is SEHNR and CDR2 FQNEAQ (reference sequence). The CDR3 sequence is CASSSGQGLREKLFF. CDR3 DNA: TGTGCCAGCAGCTCGGGACAGGGGCTTAGAGAAAAACTGTTTTTT.